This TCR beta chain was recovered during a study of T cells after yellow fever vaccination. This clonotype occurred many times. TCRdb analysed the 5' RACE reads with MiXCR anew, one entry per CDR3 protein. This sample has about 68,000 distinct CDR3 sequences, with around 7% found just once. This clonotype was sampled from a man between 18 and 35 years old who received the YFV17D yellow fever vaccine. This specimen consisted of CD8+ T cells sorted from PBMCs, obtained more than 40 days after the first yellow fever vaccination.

As DNA, the CDR3 is TGCAGCGCCACCTCCGGGACAGGGGCCGGCGAGCAGTACTTC. This encodes CSATSGTGAGEQYF. The chain carries TRBV29-1 and TRBJ2-7; 10 bases align to TRBD1. The length of the CDR3 is 14 residues. The germline V gene encodes CDR1 SQVTM and CDR2 ANQGSEA. V was clipped by 7 bases and J by 6 bases; unmatched bases: 12.